This T cell receptor beta chain was captured by sequencing in a study of T cell responses to AZD1222 COVID-19 vaccine (dated by TCRdb to the early 2020s). For the wider study: A total of more than 230 trial participants underwent TCR sequencing, of whom about 210 received two doses of AZD1222 and some 26 received two doses of the MenACWY control vaccine. Trial participants were enrolled by age into subgroups of 18-55, 56-69 and 70-plus years, and around 150, 29 and 61 TCR-sequenced participants, respectively, were included in these subgroups.

The CDR3 regions of human TCRbeta chains were subjected to immunosequencing. On the study's bioinformatics: TCRs in the repertoires were compared against a reference library of SARS-CoV-2-specific TCRs that had been generated with the MIRA antigen-specificity platform. Breadth meant the fraction of unique TCRs that were SARS-CoV-2-associated, whereas depth meant the fraction of total T cells that were SARS-CoV-2-associated. Using the MIRA data, each spike-specific TCR was assigned both to the spike region to which the TCR was reactive and to a CD4 or CD8 class. Log10-transformed breadth and depth values were compared by one-way ANOVA with Sidak's multiple comparisons tests. Held by TCRdb, this immuneACCESS table contains in-frame sequences only and omits some clones. Under half of the omission traces to an unresolved V gene where checked; the cause of the rest is unknown. That table furnishes V, J and clone size, whereas the DNA furnished D and trimming. The sample includes around 130,000 clones, with more than 70% observed a single time. The ten largest clones represent approximately 2.8% of the sample.

The paper as a whole reports these results and caveats: Because no day 14 peak-response samples were available, the repertoires could be characterized only after the peak T cell response. Reportedly, almost half of the unique spike-specific TCRs recognized epitopes lying outside the regions that are mutated in the B.1.351 and B.1.1.7 variants. The whole spike protein was spanned by vaccine-associated CD4 TCRs, and dominant responses were seen in regions 160-218 and 743-854. Participants were mostly white British, with more females than males. The authors suggested clonal diversity may have been underestimated. The 56-69-year group was small, and its depth increase did not reach significance, likely because of low power. Conclusions about previously exposed vaccinees are limited, since just five or six AZD1222 recipients were seropositive for SARS-CoV-2 at baseline. A significant rise in spike-specific TCR breadth and depth was observed after two AZD1222 doses relative to day 0 and relative to MenACWY recipients.

The time point label of this sample denotes: about 28 days (+/-7) after the second vaccine dose. Because spike-specific TCR depth and breadth did not differ between the two schedules, AZD1222 recipients who got a second dose at roughly 4 weeks were pooled with those who got a second dose at roughly 12 weeks. Vaccinee samples were obtained from the UK trials COV001 and COV002, which included a single-blind randomized controlled phase 2/3 trial of AZD1222 (ChAdOx1 nCoV-19) in healthy adults. For TCRbeta chain sequencing, PBMC samples were collected from trial participants at day 0 and at day 28 after the second dose. According to the germline V gene, CDR1 reads SGHTA and CDR2 reads FQGTGA. V was cut back by 2 bases and J by 5 bases, leaving a gap of 12 bases between them. From the cysteine through the phenylalanine, the CDR3 covers 14 amino acids. Of all the DNA, just the CDR3 is kept, 42 bases in frame from base 1.

This clone showed up just once. Its cognate antigen has yet to be identified. No qualities accompany the bases; no much larger clone lies one base away. The sequencing used peripheral blood, collected 28 days after the second AZD1222 dose. The TCR originated in an adult who received the AZD1222 COVID-19 vaccine. Recombination connected TRBV7-3 to TRBJ2-5, with TRBD2 tentatively as D gene (6 bases match). CDR3 region: CASSLEAGRETQYF. The bases are TGTGCCAGCAGCTTAGAGGCGGGGAGGGAGACCCAGTACTTC.